A selection of T cell receptor beta chains follows, all from one sample in a study of cytomegalovirus exposure and HLA in healthy donors. Some clones are missing from TCRdb's copy, which holds only in-frame ones; the method was immunoSEQ multiplex PCR. In the table there are more than 100,000 clones, about 87% of which are singletons. The sample consisted of PBMCs. The receptors were gathered from a woman aged 25 to 39 in good health and CMV-seronegative. The conserved cysteine and the conserved F or W are not part of the CDR3 here. Size is stated for part of the rows, as once, few or many counts, or as a class when the clone is expanded.

clone size | CDR3 length | J gene | V gene | CDR3 protein
NA | 16 | TRBJ2-5 | TRBV5-8 | ASSFGLAGGPEVETQY
NA | 15 | TRBJ2-6 | TRBV18 | ASSRTSGGSGANVLT
NA | 14 | TRBJ2-2 | TRBV27 | ASSSLERTNTGELF
NA | 13 | TRBJ2-2 | TRBV2 | ASSGQDPATGELF
NA | 11 | TRBJ2-1 | TRBV7-2 | ASSLGLEGEQF
NA | 14 | TRBJ1-5 | TRBV5-1 | ASSLEGRGGNQPQH
NA | 14 | TRBJ1-2 | TRBV6-6 | ASSYRQGAELYGYT
once | 13 | TRBJ2-1 | TRBV7-8 | ASNPRDRTYNEQF
NA | 15 | TRBJ2-5 | TRBV4-1 | ASSQTYTIPRSQTQY
NA | 11 | TRBJ2-5 | TRBV28 | ASSFRGLKTQY
NA | 13 | TRBJ2-5 | TRBV7-9 | ASSLALGEGETQY
once | 10 | TRBJ1-1 | TRBV4-1 | ASSQPQEQAF
NA | 12 | TRBJ1-2 | TRBV4-1 | ASSQVGGIYGYT
once | 14 | TRBJ1-5 | TRBV4-1 | ASRQDMGTGGSRQH
NA | 11 | TRBJ2-1 | TRBV14 | ASSQGGGNEQF
NA | 17 | TRBJ2-1 | TRBV10-1 | ASPGGHRWGGRARGEQF
NA | 12 | TRBJ2-2 | TRBV7-2 | ASSLVGGSGELF
NA | 15 | TRBJ2-1 | TRBV7-9 | ASSLAGSSGGADEQF
NA | 13 | TRBJ2-2 | TRBV4-1 | ASSQGGSGIGELF
NA | 15 | TRBJ2-1 | TRBV19 | ASSMFFAAYSYNEQF
NA | 13 | TRBJ1-2 | TRBV4-3 | ASSQDIGAFYGYT
NA | 13 | TRBJ2-1 | TRBV5-6 | ASSFPSAPYNEQF
NA | 12 | TRBJ2-1 | TRBV2 | ASTPQRGHNEQF